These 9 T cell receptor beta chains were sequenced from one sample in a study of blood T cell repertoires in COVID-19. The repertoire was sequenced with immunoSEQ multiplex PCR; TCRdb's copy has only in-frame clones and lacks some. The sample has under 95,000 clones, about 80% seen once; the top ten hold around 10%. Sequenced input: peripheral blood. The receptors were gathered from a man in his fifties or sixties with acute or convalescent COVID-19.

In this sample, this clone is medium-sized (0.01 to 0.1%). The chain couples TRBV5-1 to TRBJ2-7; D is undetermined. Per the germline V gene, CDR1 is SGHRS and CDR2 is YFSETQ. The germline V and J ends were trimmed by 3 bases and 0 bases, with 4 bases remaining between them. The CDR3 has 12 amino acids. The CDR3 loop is CASSWPSYEQYF. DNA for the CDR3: TGCGCCAGCAGCTGGCCCTCCTACGAGCAGTACTTC.

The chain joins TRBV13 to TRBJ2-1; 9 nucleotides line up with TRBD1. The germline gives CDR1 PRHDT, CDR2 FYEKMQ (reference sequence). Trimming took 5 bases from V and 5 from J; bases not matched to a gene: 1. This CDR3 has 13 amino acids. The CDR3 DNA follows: TGTGCCAGCAGCGGGACAGGGAACAATGAGCAGTTCTTC. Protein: CASSGTGNNEQFF.

CDR3 DNA sequence: TGTGCCAACAAGACAGACACCCATTCCTACGAGCAGTACTTC. This codes for CANKTDTHSYEQYF. The chain couples TRBV19 to TRBJ2-7; TRBD1 is a possible D gene (5 bases). V lost 10 bases and J lost 1, with 17 bases in between. Germline CDR1 reads LNHDA; CDR2 reads SQIVND (reference sequence). This CDR3 has 14 residues.

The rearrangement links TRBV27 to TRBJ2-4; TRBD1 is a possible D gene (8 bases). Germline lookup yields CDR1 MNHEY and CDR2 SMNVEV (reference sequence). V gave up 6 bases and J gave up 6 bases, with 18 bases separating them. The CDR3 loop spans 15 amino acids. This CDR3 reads CASRYRGGSGNIQYF. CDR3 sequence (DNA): TGTGCCAGCAGATACAGGGGGGGTTCGGGAAACATTCAGTACTTC.

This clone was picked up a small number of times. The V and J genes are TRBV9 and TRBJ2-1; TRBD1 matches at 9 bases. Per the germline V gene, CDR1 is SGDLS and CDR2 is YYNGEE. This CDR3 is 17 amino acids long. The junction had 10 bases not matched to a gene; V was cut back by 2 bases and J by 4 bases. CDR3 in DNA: TGTGCCAGCAGCGTCCAGTCTACGACAGGGGGATACAATGAGCAGTTCTTC. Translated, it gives CASSVQSTTGGYNEQFF.

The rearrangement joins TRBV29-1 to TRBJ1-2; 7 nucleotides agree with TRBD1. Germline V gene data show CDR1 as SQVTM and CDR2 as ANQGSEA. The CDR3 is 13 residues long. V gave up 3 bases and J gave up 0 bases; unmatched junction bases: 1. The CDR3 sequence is CSVETGPNYGYTF. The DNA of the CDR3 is TGCAGCGTTGAGACAGGGCCTAACTATGGCTACACCTTC.

CDR3 amino acids: CASSLDRAGSIEGYTF. The CDR3, as DNA: TGCGCCAGCAGCTTGGACAGGGCAGGGAGTATAGAAGGCTACACCTTC. This chain links TRBV5-1 with TRBJ1-2, with a possible D match to TRBD1 (6 bases). The V and J ends lost 0 bases and 8 bases respectively, with 20 bases between them. There are 16 residues in the CDR3. The germline gives CDR1 SGHRS, CDR2 YFSETQ.

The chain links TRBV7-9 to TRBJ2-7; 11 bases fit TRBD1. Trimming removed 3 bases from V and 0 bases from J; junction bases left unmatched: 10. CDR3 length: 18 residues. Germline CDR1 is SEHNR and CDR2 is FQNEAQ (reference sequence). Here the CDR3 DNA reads TGTGCCAGCAGCTTCTCGGACAGGGGGCGAACACTCTCCTACGAGCAGTACTTC. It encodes CASSFSDRGRTLSYEQYF.

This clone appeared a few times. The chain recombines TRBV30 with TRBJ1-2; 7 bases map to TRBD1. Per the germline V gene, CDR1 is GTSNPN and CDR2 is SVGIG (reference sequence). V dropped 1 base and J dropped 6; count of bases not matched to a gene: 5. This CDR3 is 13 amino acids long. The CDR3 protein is CAWSETGRDGYTF. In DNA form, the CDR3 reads TGTGCCTGGAGTGAGACAGGGAGAGATGGCTACACCTTC.